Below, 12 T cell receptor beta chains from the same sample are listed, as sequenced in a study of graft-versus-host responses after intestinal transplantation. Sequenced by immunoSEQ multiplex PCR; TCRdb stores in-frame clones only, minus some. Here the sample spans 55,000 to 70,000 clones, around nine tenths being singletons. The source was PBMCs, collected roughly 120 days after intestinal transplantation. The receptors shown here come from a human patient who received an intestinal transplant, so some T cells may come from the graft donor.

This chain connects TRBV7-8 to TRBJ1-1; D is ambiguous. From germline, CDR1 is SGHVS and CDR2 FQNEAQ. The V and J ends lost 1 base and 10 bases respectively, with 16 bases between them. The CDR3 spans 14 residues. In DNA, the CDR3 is TGTGCCAGCAGCTTAGTTCATCGGGCGGAGGGAGCTTTCTTT. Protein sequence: CASSLVHRAEGAFF.

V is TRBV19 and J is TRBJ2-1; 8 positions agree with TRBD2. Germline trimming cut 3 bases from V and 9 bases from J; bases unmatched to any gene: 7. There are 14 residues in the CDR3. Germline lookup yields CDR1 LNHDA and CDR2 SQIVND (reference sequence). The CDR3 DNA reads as TGTGCCAGTAGTATCACCGGGAGGGGAGGTGAGCAGTTCTTC. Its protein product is CASSITGRGGEQFF. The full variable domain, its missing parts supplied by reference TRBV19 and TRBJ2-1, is DGGITQSPKYLFRKEGQNVTLSCEQNLNHDAMYWYRQDPGQGLRLIYYSQIVNDFQKGDIAEGYSVSREKKESFPLTVTSAQKNPTAFYLCASSITGRGGEQFFGPGTRLTVL.

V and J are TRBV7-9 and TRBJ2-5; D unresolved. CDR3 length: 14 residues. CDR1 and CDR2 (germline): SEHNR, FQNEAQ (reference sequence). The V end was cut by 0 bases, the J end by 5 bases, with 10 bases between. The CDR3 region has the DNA TGTGCCAGCAGCTTAGCGGAGCCGTGGGAGACCCAGTACTTC. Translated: CASSLAEPWETQYF.

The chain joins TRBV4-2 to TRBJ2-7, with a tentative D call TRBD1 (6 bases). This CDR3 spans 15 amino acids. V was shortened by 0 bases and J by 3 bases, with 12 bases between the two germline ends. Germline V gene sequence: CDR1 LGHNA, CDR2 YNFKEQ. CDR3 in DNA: TGTGCCAGCAGCCAAGAATTGGACAGAGGCTACGAGCAGTACTTC. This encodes CASSQELDRGYEQYF.

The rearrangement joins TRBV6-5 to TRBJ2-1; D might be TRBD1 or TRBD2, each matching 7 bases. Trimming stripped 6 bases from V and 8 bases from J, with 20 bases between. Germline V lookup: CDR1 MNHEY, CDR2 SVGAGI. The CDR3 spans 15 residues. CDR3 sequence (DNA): TGTGCCAGCAGCCACGGGGGGCAGGGGGTCTATGAGCAGTTCTTC. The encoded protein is CASSHGGQGVYEQFF.

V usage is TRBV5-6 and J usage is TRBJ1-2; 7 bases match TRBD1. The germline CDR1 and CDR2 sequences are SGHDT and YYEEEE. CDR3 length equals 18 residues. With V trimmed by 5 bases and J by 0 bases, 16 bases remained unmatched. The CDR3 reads CASSFRTRDRAPNYGYTF. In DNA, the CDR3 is TGTGCCAGCAGTTTCCGGACCCGTGACAGGGCTCCTAACTATGGCTACACCTTC.

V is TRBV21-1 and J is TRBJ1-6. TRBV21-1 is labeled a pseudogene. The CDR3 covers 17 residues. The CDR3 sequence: CASSKVAGRTYNSPLHF. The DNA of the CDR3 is TGTGCCAGCAGCAAAGTGGCAGGGAGGACCTATAATTCACCCCTCCACTTT.

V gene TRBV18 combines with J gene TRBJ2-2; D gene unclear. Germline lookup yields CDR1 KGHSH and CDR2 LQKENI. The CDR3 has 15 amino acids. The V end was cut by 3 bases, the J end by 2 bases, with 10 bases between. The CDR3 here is CASSPLQPNTGELFF. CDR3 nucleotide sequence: TGTGCCAGCTCACCTTTACAGCCAAACACCGGGGAGCTGTTTTTT.

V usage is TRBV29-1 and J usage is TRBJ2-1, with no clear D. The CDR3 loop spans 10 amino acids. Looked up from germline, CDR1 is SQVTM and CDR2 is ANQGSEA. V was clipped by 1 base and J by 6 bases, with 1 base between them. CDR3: CSVEGNEQFF. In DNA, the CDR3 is TGCAGCGTTGAAGGCAATGAGCAGTTCTTC.

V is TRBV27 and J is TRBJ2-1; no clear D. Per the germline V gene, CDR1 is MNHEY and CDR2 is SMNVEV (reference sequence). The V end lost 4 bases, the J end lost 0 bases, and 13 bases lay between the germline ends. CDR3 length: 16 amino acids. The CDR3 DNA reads TGTGCCAGCAGTTCATCACAGATGAGCTCCTACAATGAGCAGTTCTTC. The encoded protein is CASSSSQMSSYNEQFF.

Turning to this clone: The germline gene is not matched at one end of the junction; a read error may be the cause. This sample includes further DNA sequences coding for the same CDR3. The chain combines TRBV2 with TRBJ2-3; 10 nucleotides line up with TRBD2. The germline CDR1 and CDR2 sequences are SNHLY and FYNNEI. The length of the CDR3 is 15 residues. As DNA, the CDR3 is TGTGCTAGCAGTGATTGGACTAGCGGTACAGATACGCAGTATTTT. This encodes CASSDWTSGTDTQYF.

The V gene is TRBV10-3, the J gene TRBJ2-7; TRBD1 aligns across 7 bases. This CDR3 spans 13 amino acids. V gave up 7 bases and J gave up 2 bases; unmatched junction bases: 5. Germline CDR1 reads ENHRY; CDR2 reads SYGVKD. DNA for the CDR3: TGTGCCATCAAACCGGGACAGACCTACGAGCAGTACTTC. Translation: CAIKPGQTYEQYF.